The entry below describes one TCR beta chain. V shed 0 bases and J 1 base; nucleotides not matched to a gene: 3. Per germline, CDR1 SGHDN and CDR2 FVKESK. The CDR3 contains 18 residues. The sample originates from a study of blood T cell repertoires in COVID-19. Across the study: T cells, B-cell-depleted T cells, or PBMCs supplied cDNA or gDNA.

Original handling: Reference gene primer amplification in the assay estimated nucleated cell counts. Sequencing was performed with immunoSEQ multiplex PCR; in TCRdb, only in-frame clones are kept and a portion is missing. V, J and clone size derive from that table, while D and trimming were established from the DNA sequence. The data contain some 260,000 clones, roughly 87% of them singletons. The source of this sequence is a woman aged 25 to 45 with acute or convalescent COVID-19. Sequenced sample: peripheral blood. The chain couples TRBV14 to TRBJ2-2; TRBD2 matches at 12 bases. CDR3 in DNA: TGTGCCAGCAGCCAAGAGAGACTAGCGGGAGTGAACACCGGGGAGCTGTTTTTT. Residues: CASSQERLAGVNTGELFF.